One and the same sample provided the 12 T cell receptor beta chains below, sequenced in a study of blood T cells in healthy people across ages. It was with a sample-barcoded 5' primer and a J-beta primer mix that a second PCR of roughly 7 to 12 cycles was run. A single record per CDR3 protein comes from TCRdb applying MiXCR to the 5' RACE reads. The repertoire includes about 580,000 distinct CDR3 sequences, under 55% of them detected once, and under 30% sits in the top ten. The specimen was blood. The origin of the receptors is a man of 80 years or more in good health.

The CDR3 DNA is TGCAGTGCTAAGCAGGGGGTCCTCTATGGCTACACCTTC. Its protein product is CSAKQGVLYGYTF. The V call is TRBV20-1, the J call TRBJ1-2, with 7 bases aligning to TRBD1. Trimming at V came to 4 bases and at J to 4 bases, leaving 6 bases not matched to a gene. The CDR3 consists of 13 residues. Germline CDR1 is DFQATT and CDR2 is SNEGSKA (reference sequence).

The chain uses TRBV6-5 and TRBJ2-4; 12 bases align to TRBD2. The assigned J gene may be wrong: the sequence end matches TRBJ2-7 better. The CDR3 sequence is 19 residues long. Germline V gene lookup returns CDR1 MNHEY and CDR2 SVGAGI. This chain's CDR3 is CASSCPSSGRALKGNEQYF. The CDR3 nucleotides read TGTGCCAGCAGTTGCCCTTCTAGCGGGAGGGCCTTAAAAGGTAACGAGCAGTACTTC.

The CDR3 DNA reads TGTGCCAGCAGTGTTTCAGGGGCGGAGACCCAGTACTTC. Protein: CASSVSGAETQYF. The rearrangement links TRBV28 to TRBJ2-5; possibly TRBD1 for D (6 bases). The CDR3 sequence is 13 residues long. Trimming left V 5 bases short and J 5 bases short, with 12 bases between. From germline, CDR1 is MDHEN and CDR2 SYDVKM.

The CDR3 spells CASSSRQGVETGELFF. CDR3 nucleotides: TGTGCCAGCAGCTCCCGACAGGGTGTCGAGACCGGGGAGCTGTTTTTT. V is TRBV11-2 and J is TRBJ2-2; 7 bases line up with TRBD1. V was pared by 4 bases and J by 5 bases, with 10 bases of the junction left unmatched. Looked up from germline, CDR1 is SGHAT and CDR2 is FQNNGV. The CDR3 length is 16 residues. Supplemented by reference TRBV11-2 and TRBJ2-2, the full variable domain reads EAGVAQSPRYKIIEKRQSVAFWCNPISGHATLYWYQQILGQGPKLLIQFQNNGVVDDSQLPKDRFSAERLKGVDSTLKIQPAKLEDSAVYLCASSSRQGVETGELFFGEGSRLTVL.

This clonotype showed up just a few times. The chain couples TRBV20-1 to TRBJ2-1; 15 bases map to TRBD2. Germline V gives CDR1 DFQATT, CDR2 SNEGSKA (reference sequence). The CDR3 sequence is 17 residues long. Germline trimming cut 3 bases from V and 2 bases from J; bases unmatched to any gene: 5. DNA for the CDR3: TGCAGTGCTAGGGGGGGACTAGCGGGAGGCACCTACAATGAGCAGTTCTTC. This sequence encodes CSARGGLAGGTYNEQFF.

There are a few counts of this clonotype. The chain recombines TRBV3-1 with TRBJ2-6, with unresolved D. This CDR3 has 15 residues. The V gene lost 4 bases and the J gene lost 2 bases, with 9 bases spanning the gap. Germline V lookup: CDR1 LGHDT, CDR2 YNNKEL (reference sequence). Here the CDR3 DNA reads TGTGCCAGCAGCCCCCTCATAACTGGGGCCAACGTCCTGACTTTC. Its translation is CASSPLITGANVLTF.

The sample holds a few counts of this clonotype. As DNA, the CDR3 is TGTGCCAGCAGCTCACAGGGACTAGGGACGACAGATACGCAGTATTTT. Translation gives CASSSQGLGTTDTQYF. The V call is TRBV7-2, the J call TRBJ2-3; 8 bases fit TRBD2. J was trimmed by 3 bases and V by 4 bases; bases with no gene match: 9. Germline loops: CDR1 SGHTA, CDR2 FQGNSA. CDR3 size: 16 residues.

The V and J genes are TRBV20-1 and TRBJ2-1; 10 bases align to TRBD2. V shed 1 base and J 3 bases; nucleotides not matched to a gene: 6. CDR3 length: 16 amino acids. From germline, CDR1 is DFQATT and CDR2 SNEGSKA (reference sequence). DNA for the CDR3: TGCAGTGCTAGAGTTGGAGCGGGAGGGGGCTACAATGAGCAGTTCTTC. This encodes CSARVGAGGGYNEQFF.

This chain links TRBV20-1 with TRBJ2-5; 9 bases are shared with TRBD1. The closer fit of TRBJ2-7 to the DNA end suggests the J call may be wrong. This CDR3 contains 15 residues. In germline, CDR1 is DFQATT, CDR2 SNEGSKA (reference sequence). The CDR3 here is CSATSARTGAYEQYF. The CDR3 region has the DNA TGCAGTGCTACCTCCGCGAGGACAGGGGCCTACGAGCAGTACTTC.

A few counts support this clonotype. The chain has TRBV7-9 and TRBJ1-4; tentatively, D is TRBD1 (6 bases). The CDR3 runs to 16 residues. CDR1 and CDR2 from the germline V gene are SEHNR and FQNEAQ (reference sequence). Trimming pared 3 bases from V and 0 bases from J, leaving 11 bases between. CDR3 sequence: CASSLVGAATNEKLFF. CDR3 coding DNA: TGTGCCAGCAGCTTGGTGGGGGCGGCAACTAATGAAAAACTGTTTTTT.

V is TRBV4-2 and J is TRBJ2-2; 7 bases align to TRBD1. J lost 0 bases, V lost 8 bases, and 6 bases had no gene match. CDR3 length: 15 residues. Germline V gene data show CDR1 as LGHNA and CDR2 as YNFKEQ. The CDR3 sequence: CASGGQASNTGELFF. CDR3 coding DNA: TGTGCCAGCGGAGGACAGGCCTCGAACACCGGGGAGCTGTTTTTT.

Note on this clonotype: Being one base from a much bigger clone, this may be a read error. The rearrangement uses TRBV29-1 and TRBJ2-1; D gene uncertain. Germline CDR1 is SQVTM and CDR2 is ANQGSEA. CDR3 length: 12 amino acids. Trimming removed 7 bases from V and 9 bases from J, with 16 bases in between. The CDR3 region has the DNA TGCAGCGCCGAGGATAAGGGTGGTGAGCAGTTCTTC. Encoded protein: CSAEDKGGEQFF.